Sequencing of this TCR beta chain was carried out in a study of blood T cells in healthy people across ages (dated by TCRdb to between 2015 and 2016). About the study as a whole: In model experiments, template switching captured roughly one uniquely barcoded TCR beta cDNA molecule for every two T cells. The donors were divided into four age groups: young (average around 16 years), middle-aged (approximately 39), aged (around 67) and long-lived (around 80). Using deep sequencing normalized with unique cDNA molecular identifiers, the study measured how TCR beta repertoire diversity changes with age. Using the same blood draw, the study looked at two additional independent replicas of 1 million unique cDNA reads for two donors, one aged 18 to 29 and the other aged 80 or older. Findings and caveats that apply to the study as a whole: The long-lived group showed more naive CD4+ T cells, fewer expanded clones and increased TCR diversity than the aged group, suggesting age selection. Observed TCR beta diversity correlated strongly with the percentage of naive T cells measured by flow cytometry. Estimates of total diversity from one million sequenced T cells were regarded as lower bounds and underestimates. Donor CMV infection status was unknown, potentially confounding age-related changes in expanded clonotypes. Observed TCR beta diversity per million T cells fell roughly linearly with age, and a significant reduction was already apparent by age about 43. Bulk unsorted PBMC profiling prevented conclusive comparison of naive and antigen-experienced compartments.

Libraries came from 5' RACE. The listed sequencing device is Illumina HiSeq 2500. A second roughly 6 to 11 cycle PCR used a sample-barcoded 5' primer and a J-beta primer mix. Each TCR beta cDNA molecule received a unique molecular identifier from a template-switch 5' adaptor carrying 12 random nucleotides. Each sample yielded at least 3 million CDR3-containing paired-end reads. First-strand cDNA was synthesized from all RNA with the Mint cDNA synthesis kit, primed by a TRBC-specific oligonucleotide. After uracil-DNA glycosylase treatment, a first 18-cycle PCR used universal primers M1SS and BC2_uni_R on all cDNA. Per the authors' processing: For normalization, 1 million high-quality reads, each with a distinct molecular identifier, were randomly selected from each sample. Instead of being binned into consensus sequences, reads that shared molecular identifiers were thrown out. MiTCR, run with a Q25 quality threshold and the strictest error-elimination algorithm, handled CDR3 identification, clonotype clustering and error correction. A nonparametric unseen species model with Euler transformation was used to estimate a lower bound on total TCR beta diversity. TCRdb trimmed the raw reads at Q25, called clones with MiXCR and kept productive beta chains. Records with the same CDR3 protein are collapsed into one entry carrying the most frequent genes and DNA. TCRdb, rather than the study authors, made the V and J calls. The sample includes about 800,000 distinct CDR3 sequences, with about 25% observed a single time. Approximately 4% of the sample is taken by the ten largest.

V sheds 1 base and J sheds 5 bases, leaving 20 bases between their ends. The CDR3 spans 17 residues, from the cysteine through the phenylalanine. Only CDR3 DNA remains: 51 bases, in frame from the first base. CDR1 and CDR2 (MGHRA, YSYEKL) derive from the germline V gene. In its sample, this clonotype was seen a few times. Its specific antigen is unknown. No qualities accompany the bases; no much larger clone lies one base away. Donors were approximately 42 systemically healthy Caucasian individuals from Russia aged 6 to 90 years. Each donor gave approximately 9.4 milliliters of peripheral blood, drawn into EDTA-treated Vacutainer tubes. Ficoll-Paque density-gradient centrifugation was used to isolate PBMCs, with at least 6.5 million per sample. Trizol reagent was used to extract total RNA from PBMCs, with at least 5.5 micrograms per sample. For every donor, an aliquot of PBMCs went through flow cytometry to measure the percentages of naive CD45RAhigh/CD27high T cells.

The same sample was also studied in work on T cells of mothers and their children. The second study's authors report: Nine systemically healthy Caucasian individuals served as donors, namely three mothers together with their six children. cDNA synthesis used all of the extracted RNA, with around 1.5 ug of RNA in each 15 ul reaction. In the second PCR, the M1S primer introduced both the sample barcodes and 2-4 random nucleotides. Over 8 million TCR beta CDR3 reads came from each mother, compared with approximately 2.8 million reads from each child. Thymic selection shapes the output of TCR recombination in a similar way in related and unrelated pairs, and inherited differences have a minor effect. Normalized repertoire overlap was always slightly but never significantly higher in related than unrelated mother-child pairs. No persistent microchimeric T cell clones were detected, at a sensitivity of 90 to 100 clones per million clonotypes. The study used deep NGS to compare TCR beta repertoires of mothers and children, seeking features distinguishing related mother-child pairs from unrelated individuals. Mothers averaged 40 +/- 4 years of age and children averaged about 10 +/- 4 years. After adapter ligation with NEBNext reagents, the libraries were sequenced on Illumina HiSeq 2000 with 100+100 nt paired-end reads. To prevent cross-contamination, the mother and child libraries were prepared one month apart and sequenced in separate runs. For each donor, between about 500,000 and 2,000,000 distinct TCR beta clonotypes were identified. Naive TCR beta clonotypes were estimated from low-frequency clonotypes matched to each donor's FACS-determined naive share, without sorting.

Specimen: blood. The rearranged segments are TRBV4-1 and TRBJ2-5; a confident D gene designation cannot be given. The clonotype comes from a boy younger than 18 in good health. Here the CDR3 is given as CASSQVDSVLEEETQYF. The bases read TGCGCCAGCAGCCAAGTCGACTCAGTGCTCGAGGAGGAGACCCAGTACTTC.